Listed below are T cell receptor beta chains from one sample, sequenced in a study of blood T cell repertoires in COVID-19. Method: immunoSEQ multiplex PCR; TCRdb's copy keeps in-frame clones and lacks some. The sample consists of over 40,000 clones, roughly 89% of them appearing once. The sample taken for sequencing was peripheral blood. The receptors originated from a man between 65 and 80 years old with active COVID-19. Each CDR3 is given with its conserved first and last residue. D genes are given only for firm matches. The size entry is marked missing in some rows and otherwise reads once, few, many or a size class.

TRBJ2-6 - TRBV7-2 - CASSLGGAGSGANVLTF TGTGCCAGCAGCTTGGGGGGAGCTGGCTCTGGGGCCAACGTCCTGACTTTC
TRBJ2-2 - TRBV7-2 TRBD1 CASSRGQGANTGELFF TGTGCCAGCAGCCGCGGACAGGGGGCGAACACCGGGGAGCTGTTTTTT
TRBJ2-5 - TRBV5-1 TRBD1 CASSLSGTGVETQYF TGCGCCAGCAGCTTGTCCGGGACAGGGGTCGAGACCCAGTACTTC
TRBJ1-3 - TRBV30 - CAWSDWRGSGNTIYF TGTGCCTGGAGTGACTGGCGGGGCTCTGGAAACACCATATATTTT
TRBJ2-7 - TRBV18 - CASSPSGTSEQYF TGTGCCAGCTCACCGAGTGGGACATCCGAGCAGTACTTC
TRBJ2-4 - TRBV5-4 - CASTPTPGVNVAKNIQYF TGTGCCAGCACCCCAACCCCGGGTGTAAATGTAGCCAAAAACATTCAGTACTTC
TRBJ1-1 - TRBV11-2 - CASSLVQGGSEAFF TGTGCCAGCAGCTTAGTACAGGGAGGGAGTGAAGCTTTCTTT
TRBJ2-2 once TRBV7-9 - CASSVRQANTGELFF TGTGCCAGCAGCGTCCGACAGGCTAACACCGGGGAGCTGTTTTTT
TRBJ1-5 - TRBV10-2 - CASSEEGQFQPQHF TGCGCCAGCAGTGAAGAGGGCCAGTTTCAGCCCCAGCATTTT
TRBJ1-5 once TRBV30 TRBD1 CAWSVSRDRRFYSNQPQHF TGTGCCTGGAGTGTATCCCGGGACAGGAGATTTTATAGCAATCAGCCCCAGCATTTT
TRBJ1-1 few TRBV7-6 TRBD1 CASSPGQGALNTEAFF TGTGCCAGCAGCCCCGGACAGGGGGCCCTGAACACTGAAGCTTTCTTT
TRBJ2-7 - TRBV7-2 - CASSQPPRAYEQYF TGTGCCAGCAGCCAACCCCCCCGGGCCTACGAGCAGTACTTC
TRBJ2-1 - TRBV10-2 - CASRGLIYNEQFF TGCGCCAGCAGGGGGCTAATCTACAATGAGCAGTTCTTC
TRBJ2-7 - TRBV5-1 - CASSLTGTPYEQYF TGCGCCAGCAGCTTGACCGGGACACCATACGAGCAGTACTTC
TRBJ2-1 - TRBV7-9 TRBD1 CASSLTGGAGSYNEQFF TGTGCCAGCAGCTTGACAGGGGGCGCCGGCTCCTACAATGAGCAGTTCTTC
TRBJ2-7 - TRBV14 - CASSRGLPPYEQYF TGTGCCAGCAGCCGGGGACTGCCTCCTTACGAGCAGTACTTC
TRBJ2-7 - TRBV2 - CASSADRTIQYF TGTGCCAGCAGCGCGGACAGAACTATACAGTACTTC
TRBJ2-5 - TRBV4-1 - CASSQGMGGQETQYF TGCGCCAGCAGCCAAGGGATGGGAGGCCAAGAGACCCAGTACTTC
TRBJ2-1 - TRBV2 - CASSRQPSSYNEQFF TGTGCCAGCAGCCGACAGCCAAGCTCCTACAATGAGCAGTTCTTC
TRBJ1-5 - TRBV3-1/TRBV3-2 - CASSQGVGVSQPQHF TGTGCCAGCAGCCAAGGAGTCGGGGTAAGTCAGCCCCAGCATTTT
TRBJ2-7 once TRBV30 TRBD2 CAWSVLRGGYEQYF TGTGCCTGGAGTGTACTGCGGGGGGGCTACGAGCAGTACTTC
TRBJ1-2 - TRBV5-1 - CASSLGGHDGYTF TGCGCCAGCAGCTTGGGTGGGCACGATGGCTACACCTTC
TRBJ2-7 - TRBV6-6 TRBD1 CAARTGGAYEQYF TGTGCCGCCAGGACAGGGGGCGCCTACGAGCAGTACTTC
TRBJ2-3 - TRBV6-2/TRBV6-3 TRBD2 CASSLGLAGATQYF TGTGCCAGCAGTCTCGGACTAGCGGGGGCCACGCAGTATTTT
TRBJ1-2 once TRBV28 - CASKKGGPSRDGYTF TGTGCCAGCAAAAAGGGCGGACCCAGCAGGGATGGCTACACCTTC
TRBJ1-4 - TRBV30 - CAWTRGTGEKLFF TGTGCCTGGACCAGGGGAACGGGTGAAAAACTGTTTTTT
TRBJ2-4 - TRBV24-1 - CATSDGTIAKNIQYF TGTGCCACCAGTGATGGGACAATAGCCAAAAACATTCAGTACTTC
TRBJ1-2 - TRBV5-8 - CASNPTEINYGYTF TGTGCCAGCAACCCGACAGAAATTAACTATGGCTACACCTTC
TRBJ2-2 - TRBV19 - CASRARGRGDTGELFF TGTGCCAGTAGGGCTCGTGGGAGAGGCGACACCGGGGAGCTGTTTTTT
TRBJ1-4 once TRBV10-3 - CATTGTEGEKLFF TGTGCCACCACCGGGACGGAGGGCGAAAAACTGTTTTTT
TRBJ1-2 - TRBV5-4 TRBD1 CASSQGQIGDYGYTF TGTGCCAGCAGCCAGGGACAGATAGGGGACTATGGCTACACCTTC
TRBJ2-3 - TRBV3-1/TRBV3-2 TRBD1 CASSRGQGADTQYF TGTGCCAGCAGCCGCGGACAGGGGGCAGATACGCAGTATTTT
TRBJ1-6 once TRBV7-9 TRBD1 CASSLGRDRNSPLHF TGTGCCAGCAGCTTAGGGAGGGACAGAAATTCACCCCTCCACTTT
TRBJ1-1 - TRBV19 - CASSNQYTEAFF TGTGCCAGTAGTAACCAGTACACTGAAGCTTTCTTT
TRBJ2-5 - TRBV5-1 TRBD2 CASSLVAGDKETQYF TGCGCCAGCAGCTTGGTAGCGGGGGATAAAGAGACCCAGTACTTC
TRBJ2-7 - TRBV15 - CATRGGAGVEQYF TGTGCCACCCGTGGGGGGGCAGGGGTCGAGCAGTACTTC
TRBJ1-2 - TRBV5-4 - CASSQDSANYGYTF TGTGCCAGCAGCCAAGACAGCGCGAACTATGGCTACACCTTC
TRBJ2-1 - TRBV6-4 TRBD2 CASSPGRGDEQFF TGTGCCAGCAGCCCCGGCCGGGGGGATGAGCAGTTCTTC
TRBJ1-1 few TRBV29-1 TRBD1 CSVEGGTGGMNTEAFF TGCAGCGTTGAAGGTGGGACAGGGGGTATGAACACTGAAGCTTTCTTT
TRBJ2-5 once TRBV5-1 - CASSLDSPPPGTQYF TGCGCCAGCAGCTTGGACAGCCCTCCCCCTGGGACCCAGTACTTC
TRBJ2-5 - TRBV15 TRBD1 CATSTLSGDRGRETQYF TGTGCCACCAGTACCCTCTCCGGGGACAGGGGGCGAGAGACCCAGTACTTC
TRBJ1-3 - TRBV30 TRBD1 CAWIPGQGFSGNTIYF TGTGCCTGGATCCCTGGACAGGGTTTCTCTGGAAACACCATATATTTT
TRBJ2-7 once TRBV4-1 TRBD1 CASSQGDGRGIEQYF TGCGCCAGCAGCCAAGGAGATGGCAGGGGGATTGAGCAGTACTTC
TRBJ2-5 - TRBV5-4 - CASSLDRQETQYF TGTGCCAGCAGCTTGGACAGACAAGAGACCCAGTACTTC
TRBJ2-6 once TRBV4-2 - CASSQDFSAGANVLTF TGTGCCAGCAGCCAAGATTTCTCAGCTGGGGCCAACGTCCTGACTTTC
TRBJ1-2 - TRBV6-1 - CASSELNREGGYTF TGTGCCAGCAGTGAACTTAACAGGGAGGGCGGCTACACCTTC
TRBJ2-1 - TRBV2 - CASKDWDTDNEQFF TGTGCCAGCAAGGACTGGGACACAGACAATGAGCAGTTCTTC